The following is a T cell receptor beta chain sequence with its context. Seattle patients were enrolled during active infection and followed longitudinally. The entry originates in a study of blood T cell repertoires in COVID-19. Study as a whole: Sites in the United States, Italy and Spain provided acute and convalescent COVID-19 samples.

Germline V gene sequence: CDR1 SGHRS, CDR2 YFSETQ. Trimming took 1 base from V and 7 from J; bases not matched to a gene: 10. The length of the CDR3 is 16 residues. Authors' data handling: Estimation of nucleated cell counts was performed using reference gene primer amplification. The protocol was immunoSEQ multiplex PCR, while the TCRdb copy is restricted to in-frame clones and leaves out a portion. V and J calls and clone size follow that table, whereas D and trimming were derived from the DNA. The profile shows 200,000 to 250,000 clones, roughly 80% of them singletons. Sequencing input: peripheral blood. This clonotype was obtained from a woman at least 80 years old with COVID-19, enrolled during active disease. The chain combines TRBV5-1 with TRBJ2-1; TRBD1 aligns across 8 bases. CDR3 nucleotide sequence: TGCGCCAGCAGCTTGTCAAGGACAGGGAAGGAAAATGAGCAGTTCTTC. This codes for CASSLSRTGKENEQFF.